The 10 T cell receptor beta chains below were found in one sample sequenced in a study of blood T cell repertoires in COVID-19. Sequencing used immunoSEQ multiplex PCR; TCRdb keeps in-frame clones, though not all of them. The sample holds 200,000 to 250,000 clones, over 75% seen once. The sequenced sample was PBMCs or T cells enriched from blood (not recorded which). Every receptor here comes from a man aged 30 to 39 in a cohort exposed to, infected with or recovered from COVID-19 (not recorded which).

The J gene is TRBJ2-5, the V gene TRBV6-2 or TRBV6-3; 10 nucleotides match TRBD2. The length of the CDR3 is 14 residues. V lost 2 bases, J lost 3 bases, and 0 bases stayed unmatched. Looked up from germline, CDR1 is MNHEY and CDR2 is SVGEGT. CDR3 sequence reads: CASSYTSGKETQYF. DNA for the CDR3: TGTGCCAGCAGTTACACTAGCGGGAAAGAGACCCAGTACTTC.

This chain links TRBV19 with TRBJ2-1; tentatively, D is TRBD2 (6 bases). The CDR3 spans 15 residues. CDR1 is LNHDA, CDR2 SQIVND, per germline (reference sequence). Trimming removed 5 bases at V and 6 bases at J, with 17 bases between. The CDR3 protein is CASSQPGLSVNEQFF. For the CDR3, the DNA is TGTGCCAGTAGTCAACCGGGACTCAGCGTCAATGAGCAGTTCTTC.

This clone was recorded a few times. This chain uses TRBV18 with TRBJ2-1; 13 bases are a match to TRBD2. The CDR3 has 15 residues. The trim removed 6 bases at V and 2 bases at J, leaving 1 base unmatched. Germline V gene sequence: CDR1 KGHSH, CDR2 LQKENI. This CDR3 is CASSGTSGTYNEQFF. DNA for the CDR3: TGTGCCAGCTCCGGGACTAGCGGGACCTACAATGAGCAGTTCTTC.

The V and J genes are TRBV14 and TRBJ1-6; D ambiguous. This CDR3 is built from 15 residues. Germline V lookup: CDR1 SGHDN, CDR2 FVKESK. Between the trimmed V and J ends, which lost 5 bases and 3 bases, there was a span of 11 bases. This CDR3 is CASSKGGHYNSPLHF. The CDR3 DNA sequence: TGTGCCAGCAGCAAAGGAGGTCACTATAATTCACCCCTCCACTTT.

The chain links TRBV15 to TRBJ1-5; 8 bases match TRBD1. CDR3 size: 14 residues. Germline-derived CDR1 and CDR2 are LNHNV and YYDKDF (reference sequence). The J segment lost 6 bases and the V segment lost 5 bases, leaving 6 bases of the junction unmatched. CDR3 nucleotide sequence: TGTGCCACCAGCCACGACAGGGGACGTCAGCCCCAGCATTTT. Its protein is CATSHDRGRQPQHF.

DNA of the CDR3: TGTGCCAGCTCACCCTTCGGAACTAATGAAAAACTGTTTTTT. Translated, it gives CASSPFGTNEKLFF. The V gene is TRBV18, the J gene TRBJ1-4; D not certain. Trimming took off 3 bases at V and 1 base at J, with 6 bases between the two ends. This CDR3 is 14 amino acids long. Germline values: CDR1 KGHSH, CDR2 LQKENI.

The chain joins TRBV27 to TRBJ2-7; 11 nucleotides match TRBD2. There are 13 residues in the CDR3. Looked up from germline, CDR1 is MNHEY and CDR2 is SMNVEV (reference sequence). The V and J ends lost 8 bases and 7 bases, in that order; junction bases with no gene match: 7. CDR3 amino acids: CASSRVAGGEQYF. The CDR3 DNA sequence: TGTGCCAGCTCACGAGTAGCGGGAGGGGAGCAGTACTTC.

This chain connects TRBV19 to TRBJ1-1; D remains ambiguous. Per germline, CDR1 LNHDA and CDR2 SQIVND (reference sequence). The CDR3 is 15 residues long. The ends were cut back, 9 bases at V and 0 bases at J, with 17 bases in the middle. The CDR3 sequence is CASASEGRMNTEAFF. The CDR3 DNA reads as TGTGCCAGCGCTTCTGAGGGTCGAATGAACACTGAAGCTTTCTTT.

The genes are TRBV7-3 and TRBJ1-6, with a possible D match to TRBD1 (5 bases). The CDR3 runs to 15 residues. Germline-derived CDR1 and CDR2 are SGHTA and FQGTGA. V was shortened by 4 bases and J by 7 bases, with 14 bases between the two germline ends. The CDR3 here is CASSSGTFGNSPLHF. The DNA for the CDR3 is TGTGCCAGCAGCTCCGGGACTTTCGGAAATTCACCCCTCCACTTT. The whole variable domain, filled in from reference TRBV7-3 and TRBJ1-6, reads GAGVSQTPSNKVTEKGKYVELRCDPISGHTALYWYRQSLGQGPEFLIYFQGTGAADDSGLPNDRFFAVRPEGSVSTLKIQRTERGDSAVYLCASSSGTFGNSPLHFGNGTRLTVT.

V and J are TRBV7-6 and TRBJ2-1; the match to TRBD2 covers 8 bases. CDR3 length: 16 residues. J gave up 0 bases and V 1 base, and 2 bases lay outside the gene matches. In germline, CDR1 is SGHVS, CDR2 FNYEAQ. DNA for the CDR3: TGTGCCAGCAGCTTAGGAACTAGCGGCTCCTACAATGAGCAGTTCTTC. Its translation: CASSLGTSGSYNEQFF.